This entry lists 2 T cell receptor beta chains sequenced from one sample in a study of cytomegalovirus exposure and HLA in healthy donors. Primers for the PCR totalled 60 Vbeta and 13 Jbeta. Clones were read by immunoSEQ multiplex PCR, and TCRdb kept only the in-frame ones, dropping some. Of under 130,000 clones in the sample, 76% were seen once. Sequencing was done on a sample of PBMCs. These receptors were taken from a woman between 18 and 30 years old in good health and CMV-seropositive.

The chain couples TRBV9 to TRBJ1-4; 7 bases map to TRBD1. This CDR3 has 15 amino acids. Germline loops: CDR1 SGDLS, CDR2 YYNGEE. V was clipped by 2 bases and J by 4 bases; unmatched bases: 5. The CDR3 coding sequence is TGTGCCAGCAGCGTGGGACAGACGATTAATGAAAAACTGTTTTTT. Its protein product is CASSVGQTINEKLFF.

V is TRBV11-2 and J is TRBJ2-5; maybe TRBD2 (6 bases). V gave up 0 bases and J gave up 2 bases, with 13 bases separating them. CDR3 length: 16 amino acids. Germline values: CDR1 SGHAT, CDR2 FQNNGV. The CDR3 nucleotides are TGTGCCAGCAGCTTAGAACCGTCTAGCGAACAAGAGACCCAGTACTTC. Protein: CASSLEPSSEQETQYF.